These 26 T cell receptor beta chains were sequenced from one sample in a study of OX40 agonist ivuxolimab in advanced cancers. This table comes from immunoSEQ multiplex PCR, and its TCRdb copy is limited to in-frame clones, with some not included. The sample holds about 79,000 clones, roughly 85% seen once. The sequenced sample was CD4+ or CD8+ T cells sorted from blood, obtained in a trial of the OX40 agonist ivuxolimab. The receptors stem from an adult with an advanced solid tumor such as melanoma, head and neck, liver or kidney cancer.

The rearrangement links TRBV15 to TRBJ2-3, with 8 bases fitting TRBD1. The germline gives CDR1 LNHNV, CDR2 YYDKDF (reference sequence). This CDR3 comprises 15 residues. V lost 5 bases to trimming and J lost 2 bases; unmatched junction nucleotides: 6. The CDR3 spells CATSGGQEHTDTQYF. In DNA form, the CDR3 reads TGTGCCACCAGCGGGGGACAGGAACACACAGATACGCAGTATTTT.

This clone was seen a single time. This sequence joins TRBV7-9 and TRBJ1-1; unclear D gene. From germline, CDR1 is SEHNR and CDR2 FQNEAQ (reference sequence). The V gene lost 5 bases and the J gene lost 1 base, with 11 bases spanning the gap. This CDR3 is 14 amino acids long. CDR3 sequence reads: CASSVEHTNTEAFF. CDR3 nucleotide sequence: TGTGCCAGCAGCGTTGAGCACACGAACACTGAAGCTTTCTTT.

V gene TRBV5-1 combines with J gene TRBJ2-2, with D possibly TRBD2 on 5 matching bases. Germline-derived CDR1 and CDR2 are SGHRS and YFSETQ. V was trimmed by 4 bases and J by 3 bases, leaving 13 bases between them. The CDR3 has 15 amino acids. The CDR3 DNA follows: TGCGCCAGCAGCACGACGGACTCCTACACCGGGGAGCTGTTTTTT. It encodes CASSTTDSYTGELFF.

The rearrangement joins TRBV28 to TRBJ2-7; possible D gene TRBD1, 6 bases. CDR3 length equals 13 residues. V was cut by 8 bases and J by 0 bases, with 11 bases left in between. CDR1 is MDHEN and CDR2 is SYDVKM in the germline V gene. The CDR3 is CASLGQSSYEQYF. CDR3 sequence (DNA): TGTGCCAGCCTAGGACAGAGCTCCTACGAGCAGTACTTC.

This clone came up once. This sequence joins TRBV10-1 and TRBJ2-5, with D unresolved. Germline V CDR1 and CDR2: WNHNN, SYGVQD (reference sequence). There are 12 residues in the CDR3. Deletions cut 4 bases from V and 0 bases from J, with 3 bases between. CDR3 in DNA: TGCGCCAGCAGTGGGGACCAAGAGACCCAGTACTTC. This gives the protein CASSGDQETQYF.

The DNA of the CDR3 is TGTGCCAGCAGCTTAGAGAGAAGCAGCGGGAGATATTCCTACGAGCAGTACTTC. Translated, it gives CASSLERSSGRYSYEQYF. The genes are TRBV7-9 and TRBJ2-7; 8 nucleotides align to TRBD2. Germline V gene data show CDR1 as SEHNR and CDR2 as FQNEAQ (reference sequence). CDR3 length: 18 amino acids. V shed 1 base and J 1 base; nucleotides not matched to a gene: 12. Together with reference TRBV7-9 and TRBJ2-7, the CDR3 gives the full variable domain: DTGVSQNPRHKITKRGQNVTFRCDPISEHNRLYWYRQTLGQGPEFLTYFQNEAQLEKSRLLSDRFSAERPKGSFSTLEIQRTEQGDSAMYLCASSLERSSGRYSYEQYFGPGTRLTVT.

The rearrangement uses TRBV28 and TRBJ2-1, with 8 bases matching TRBD2. This CDR3 has 11 residues. From germline, CDR1 is MDHEN and CDR2 SYDVKM. The CDR3 coding sequence is TGTTGTGCGGGAGGCAACAATGAGCAGTTCTTC. It translates to CCAGGNNEQFF.

This clone was counted once. The rearrangement uses TRBV28 and TRBJ1-5; unclear D gene. This CDR3 spans 15 amino acids. Germline V gene lookup returns CDR1 MDHEN and CDR2 SYDVKM. V gave up 6 bases and J gave up 5 bases, with 17 bases separating them. This CDR3 reads CASRPGLREDQPQHF. The CDR3 bases are TGTGCCAGCAGACCTGGGCTAAGGGAGGATCAGCCCCAGCATTTT.

This chain uses TRBV6-6 with TRBJ2-7; TRBD2 matches at 8 bases. Unmatched junction bases numbered 11, after V lost 6 bases and J lost 4 bases. The V gene's germline CDR1 is MNHNY and CDR2 SVGAGI (reference sequence). CDR3 length: 15 amino acids. Here the CDR3 DNA reads TGTGCCAGCAGGGAAAGTAGCGGGGCCCAGTACGAGCAGTACTTC. It is translated as CASRESSGAQYEQYF.

V is TRBV18 and J is TRBJ1-2; 8 nucleotides line up with TRBD1. Germline CDR1 is KGHSH and CDR2 is LQKENI. The CDR3 is 15 amino acids. Trimming at V came to 6 bases and at J to 3 bases, leaving 9 bases not matched to a gene. The CDR3 spells CASSLEPGGHYGYTF. CDR3 bases: TGTGCCAGCTCCCTCGAGCCAGGGGGCCACTATGGCTACACCTTC.

The rearrangement uses TRBV11-2 and TRBJ2-1, with TRBD2 as a possible D gene (6 bases). The CDR3 consists of 11 residues. Deletions cut 5 bases from V and 15 bases from J, with 14 bases between. Germline CDR1 and CDR2: SGHAT and FQNNGV. CDR3 bases: TGTGCCAGCAGCCCTGCGGGAAGTCGGTTCTTC. Translating gives CASSPAGSRFF.

The J gene is TRBJ2-2, the V gene TRBV30; D is uncertain. The CDR3 covers 13 residues. CDR1 and CDR2 from the germline V gene are GTSNPN and SVGIG (reference sequence). V dropped 6 bases and J dropped 5 bases, with 13 bases sitting between them. The CDR3 DNA reads as TGTGCCTGTAGTCGAAGAGAAACCGGGGAGCTGTTTTTT. Amino acids: CACSRRETGELFF. Supplemented by reference TRBV30 and TRBJ2-2, the full variable domain reads SQTIHQWPATLVQPVGSPLSLECTVEGTSNPNLYWYRQAAGRGLQLLFYSVGIGQISSEVPQNLSASRPQDRQFILSSKKLLLSDSGFYLCACSRRETGELFFGEGSRLTVL.

V is TRBV2 and J is TRBJ2-7; D is uncertain. This CDR3 spans 12 amino acids. CDR1 is SNHLY, CDR2 FYNNEI, per germline. V lost 6 bases and J lost 2, with 8 bases in between. CDR3 DNA sequence: TGTGCCAGCAGGACGGATACCTACGAGCAGTACTTC. Translating gives CASRTDTYEQYF. Drawing the rest from reference TRBV2 and TRBJ2-7, the complete variable domain is EPEVTQTPSHQVTQMGQEVILRCVPISNHLYFYWYRQILGQKVEFLVSFYNNEISEKSEIFDDQFSVERPDGSNFTLKIRSTKLEDSAMYFCASRTDTYEQYFGPGTRLTVT.

CDR3 in DNA: TGTGCCAGCTCACAAAGGGTTCGAGGTAATGAAAAACTGTTTTTT. Its translation: CASSQRVRGNEKLFF. The genes are TRBV18 and TRBJ1-4; D call uncertain. Germline V CDR1 and CDR2: KGHSH, LQKENI. Trimming pared 4 bases from V and 4 bases from J, leaving 13 bases between. The CDR3 is 15 amino acids.

The table lists this clone with a few counts. The gene calls are TRBV28 and TRBJ2-1; 13 bases align to TRBD2. CDR1 and CDR2 (germline): MDHEN, SYDVKM. This CDR3 contains 16 residues. J gave up 8 bases and V 1 base, and 5 bases lay outside the gene matches. CDR3 loop: CASSLSLGLAGDEQFF. The DNA of the CDR3 is TGTGCCAGCAGTTTATCCCTCGGACTAGCGGGAGATGAGCAGTTCTTC.

This chain uses TRBV21-1 with TRBJ2-7; the table's D call, TRBD1, was not checked against the DNA. TRBV21-1 is given as a pseudogene. The CDR3 has 15 amino acids. The CDR3 loop reads CASIYPTGQLYEQYF. The DNA for the CDR3 is TGTGCCAGCATCTATCCCACAGGGCAACTCTACGAGCAGTACTTC.

V and J are TRBV15 and TRBJ1-1; D remains ambiguous. Per the germline V gene, CDR1 is LNHNV and CDR2 is YYDKDF (reference sequence). V dropped 5 bases and J dropped 1 base, with 11 bases sitting between them. The CDR3 consists of 14 residues. In nucleotides, the CDR3 is TGTGCCACCAGCGCAAGACGAGAGAACACTGAAGCTTTCTTT. Its protein is CATSARRENTEAFF. The whole variable domain, remainder taken from reference TRBV15 and TRBJ1-1, is DAMVIQNPRYQVTQFGKPVTLSCSQTLNHNVMYWYQQKSSQAPKLLFHYYDKDFNNEADTPDNFQSRRPNTSFCFLDIRSPGLGDTAMYLCATSARRENTEAFFGQGTRLTVV.

The V and J genes are TRBV7-2 and TRBJ2-3, with a possible D match to TRBD2 (5 bases). The CDR3 is 17 amino acids. Germline assignment: CDR1 SGHTA and CDR2 FQGNSA. Trimming took 4 bases from V and 4 from J, leaving 21 bases between them. DNA for the CDR3: TGTGCCAGCAGCTCGCCCCTCCTAGCTTCGGGTCCAGATACGCAGTATTTT. It encodes CASSSPLLASGPDTQYF.

This clone occurred once. The CDR3 region is CASSGQGLGYTF. The CDR3 region has the DNA TGTGCCAGCAGCGGACAGGGTCTCGGCTACACCTTC. The chain couples TRBV27 to TRBJ1-2; 8 bases line up with TRBD1. CDR1 MNHEY and CDR2 SMNVEV come from the germline V gene (reference sequence). With 6 bases clipped from V and 8 bases from J, the junction kept 5 bases outside the gene matches. The CDR3 has 12 amino acids.

The chain recombines TRBV5-6 with TRBJ1-6; D ambiguous. The CDR3 contains 13 residues. CDR1 and CDR2 (germline): SGHDT, YYEEEE. V was cut by 6 bases and J by 6 bases, with 10 bases left in between. The CDR3 protein is CASNEGTNSPLHF. The DNA of the CDR3 is TGTGCCAGCAATGAGGGAACTAATTCACCCCTCCACTTT.

This chain links TRBV10-1 with TRBJ2-5, with 9 bases matching TRBD2. Germline-derived CDR1 and CDR2 are WNHNN and SYGVQD (reference sequence). There are 15 residues in the CDR3. V gave up 2 bases and J gave up 5 bases; unmatched junction bases: 6. CDR3 sequence reads: CASSEVASGTETQYF. CDR3 nucleotide sequence: TGCGCCAGCAGTGAGGTGGCTAGCGGGACGGAGACCCAGTACTTC.

The chain combines TRBV27 with TRBJ2-3; 12 bases map to TRBD2. CDR1 and CDR2 (germline): MNHEY, SMNVEV (reference sequence). With 1 base clipped from V and 0 bases from J, the junction kept 11 bases outside the gene matches. The length of the CDR3 is 20 residues. Here the CDR3 reads CASSLLSPTSGGSSTDTQYF. The CDR3 bases are TGTGCCAGCAGTTTATTGTCCCCGACTAGCGGGGGATCTAGCACAGATACGCAGTATTTT.

This sequence joins TRBV6-1 and TRBJ2-1, with 9 positions matching TRBD2. Germline assignment: CDR1 MNHNS and CDR2 SASEGT. The CDR3 sequence is 14 residues long. J gave up 9 bases and V 9 bases, and 12 bases lay outside the gene matches. CDR3 amino acids: CASSGGSGRGEQFF. The DNA of the CDR3 is TGTGCCAGTAGCGGTGGTAGCGGGAGAGGTGAGCAGTTCTTC.

The rearrangement uses TRBV11-2 and TRBJ1-1; D gene uncertain. The CDR3 length is 13 residues. The germline CDR1 and CDR2 sequences are SGHAT and FQNNGV. The V end lost 2 bases, the J end lost 3 bases, and 7 bases lay between the germline ends. CDR3 amino acids: CASSLLPYTEAFF. The CDR3 DNA sequence: TGTGCCAGCAGCTTATTGCCTTACACTGAAGCTTTCTTT.

V gene TRBV18 combines with J gene TRBJ1-5; the D gene is possibly TRBD1 (6 bases). The CDR3 runs 13 residues. V was cut by 2 bases and J by 7 bases, with 9 bases left in between. Per the germline V gene, CDR1 is KGHSH and CDR2 is LQKENI. In DNA form, the CDR3 reads TGTGCCAGCTCACCAGCAGGGGAGCAGCCCCAGCATTTT. Its protein product is CASSPAGEQPQHF.

The chain carries TRBV5-1 and TRBJ2-5, with D uncertain. V lost 3 bases and J 4 bases, leaving 10 bases between the germline ends. This CDR3 contains 13 residues. Germline V gene sequence: CDR1 SGHRS, CDR2 YFSETQ. CDR3 amino acids: CASSSTGPETQYF. Here the CDR3 DNA reads TGCGCCAGCAGCTCCACCGGGCCAGAGACCCAGTACTTC.